Included here is one TCR beta chain sequence, with context. This specimen comes from a study of blood T cell repertoires in COVID-19. Some clones are missing from TCRdb's copy, which holds only in-frame ones; the method was immunoSEQ multiplex PCR. The table records 200,000 to 250,000 clones, roughly four fifths of them present only once. Exposed participants came across a COVID-19 case within 2 weeks before study entry. Germline values: CDR1 LNHNV, CDR2 YYDKDF (reference sequence). The CDR3 runs to 14 residues. Trimming removed 2 bases at V and 11 bases at J, with 15 bases between. The specimen sequenced was PBMCs or T cells enriched from blood (not recorded which). This clonotype was sampled from a woman between 45 and 65 years old who had been exposed to COVID-19. This sequence joins TRBV15 and TRBJ1-4; D is perhaps TRBD1 (6 bases). CDR3 DNA sequence: TGTGCCACCAGCAGAAATACCGGGGGGGCGAAACTGTTTTTT. It translates to CATSRNTGGAKLFF.